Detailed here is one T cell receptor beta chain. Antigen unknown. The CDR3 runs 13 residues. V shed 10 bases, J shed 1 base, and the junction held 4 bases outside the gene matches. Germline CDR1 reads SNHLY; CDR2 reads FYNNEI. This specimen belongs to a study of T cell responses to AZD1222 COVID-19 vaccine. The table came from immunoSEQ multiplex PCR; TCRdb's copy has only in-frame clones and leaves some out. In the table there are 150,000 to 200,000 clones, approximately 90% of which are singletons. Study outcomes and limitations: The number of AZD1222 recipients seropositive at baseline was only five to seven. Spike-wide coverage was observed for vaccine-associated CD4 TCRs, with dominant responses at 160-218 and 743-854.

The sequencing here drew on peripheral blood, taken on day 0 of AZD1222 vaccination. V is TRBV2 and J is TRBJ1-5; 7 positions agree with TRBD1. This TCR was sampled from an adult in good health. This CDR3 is CATRTGSNQPQHF. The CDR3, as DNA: TGTGCCACTCGGACAGGCAGCAATCAGCCCCAGCATTTT.